This T cell receptor beta chain appears in the sequencing data of a study of Ad26.COV2.S vaccination and SARS-CoV-2 variants. The treatment: 15 to 20 received Ad26.COV2.S at low or high dose, single or two shots; about 5 received placebo; per-sample allocation not given. Samples were taken on day 63 after the first vaccine or placebo injection. The table came from immunoSEQ multiplex PCR; TCRdb's copy has only in-frame clones and leaves some out. The sample lists some 320,000 clones; about 86% were seen once. Trimming stripped 5 bases from V and 4 bases from J, with 11 bases between. The germline gives CDR1 SGHTA, CDR2 FQGNSA. The CDR3 spans 13 residues.

This chain links TRBV7-2 with TRBJ2-5; perhaps TRBD2 as D (6 bases). This sequence originates from a person aged 18-65 years who received the Ad26.COV2.S COVID-19 vaccine or a placebo. The sample was peripheral blood, taken in a trial of Ad26.COV2.S vaccine versus placebo. In DNA form, the CDR3 reads TGTGCCAGCAGCGGCCTGGGACTAGAGACCCAGTACTTC. Amino acid sequence: CASSGLGLETQYF.